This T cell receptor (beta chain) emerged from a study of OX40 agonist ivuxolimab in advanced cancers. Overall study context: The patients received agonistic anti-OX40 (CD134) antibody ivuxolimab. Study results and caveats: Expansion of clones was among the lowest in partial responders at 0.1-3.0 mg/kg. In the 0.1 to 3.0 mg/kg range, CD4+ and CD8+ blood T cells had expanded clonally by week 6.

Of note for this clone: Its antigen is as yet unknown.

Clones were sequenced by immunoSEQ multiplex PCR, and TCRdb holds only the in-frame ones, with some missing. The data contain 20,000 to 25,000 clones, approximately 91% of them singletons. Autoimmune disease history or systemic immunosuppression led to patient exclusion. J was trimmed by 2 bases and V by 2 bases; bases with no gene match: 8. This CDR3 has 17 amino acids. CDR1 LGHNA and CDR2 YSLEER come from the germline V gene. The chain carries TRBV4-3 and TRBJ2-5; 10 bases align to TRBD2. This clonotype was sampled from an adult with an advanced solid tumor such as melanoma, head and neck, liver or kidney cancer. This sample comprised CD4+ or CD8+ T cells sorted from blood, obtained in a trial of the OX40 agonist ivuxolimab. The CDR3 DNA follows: TGCGCCAGCAGCCAAATCGGACTAGCGGAGAAACAAGAGACCCAGTACTTC. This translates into CASSQIGLAEKQETQYF.